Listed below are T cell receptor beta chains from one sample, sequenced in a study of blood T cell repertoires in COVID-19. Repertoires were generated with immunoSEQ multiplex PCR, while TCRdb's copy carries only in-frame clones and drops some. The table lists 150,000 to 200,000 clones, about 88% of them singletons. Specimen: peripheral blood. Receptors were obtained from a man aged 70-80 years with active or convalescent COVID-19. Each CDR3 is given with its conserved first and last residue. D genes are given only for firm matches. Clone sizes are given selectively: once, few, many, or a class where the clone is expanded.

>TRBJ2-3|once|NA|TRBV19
CASSPGVWGGYGTDTQYF
TGTGCCAGTAGTCCCGGGGTGTGGGGGGGCTACGGCACAGATACGCAGTATTTT
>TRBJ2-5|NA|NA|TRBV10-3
CASTAGQQETQYF
TGTGCCTCGACCGCCGGACAGCAAGAGACCCAGTACTTC
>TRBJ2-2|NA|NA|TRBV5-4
CASSLEIHTANTGELFF
TGTGCCAGCAGCTTGGAAATACACACCGCGAACACCGGGGAGCTGTTTTTT
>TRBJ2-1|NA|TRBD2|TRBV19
CASSIRLGAGVYNEQFF
TGTGCCAGTAGTATACGGTTGGGAGCGGGGGTCTACAATGAGCAGTTCTTC
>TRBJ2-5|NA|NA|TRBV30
CAWSLGAVQETQYF
TGTGCCTGGAGTCTAGGAGCGGTACAAGAGACCCAGTACTTC
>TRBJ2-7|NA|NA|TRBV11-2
CASSLVPGEQYF
TGTGCCAGCAGCTTAGTGCCGGGGGAGCAGTACTTC
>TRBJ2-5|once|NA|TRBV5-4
CASSYRRETQYF
TGTGCCAGCAGCTACCGGAGAGAGACCCAGTACTTC
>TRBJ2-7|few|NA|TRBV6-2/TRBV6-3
CASSDTYEQYF
TGTGCCAGCAGTGACACCTACGAGCAGTACTTC
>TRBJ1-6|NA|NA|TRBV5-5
CASKSGGMNNSPLHF
TGTGCCAGTAAATCTGGGGGCATGAATAATTCACCCCTCCACTTT
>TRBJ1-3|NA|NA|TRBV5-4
CASSLRQQTGNTIYF
TGTGCCAGCAGCCTCCGACAGCAAACGGGAAACACCATATATTTT
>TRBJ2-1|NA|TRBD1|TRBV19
CASSRGQGASFLSSYNEQFF
TGTGCCAGTAGTAGGGGACAGGGGGCCTCCTTCCTTAGCTCCTACAATGAGCAGTTCTTC
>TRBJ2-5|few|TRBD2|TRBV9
CASSVEGLAPETQYF
TGTGCCAGCAGCGTGGAGGGACTAGCCCCAGAGACCCAGTACTTC
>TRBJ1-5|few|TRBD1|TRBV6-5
CASRQTGNNQPQHF
TGTGCCAGCAGACAGACAGGGAACAATCAGCCCCAGCATTTT
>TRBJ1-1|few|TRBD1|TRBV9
CASSVKGADTEAFF
TGTGCCAGCAGCGTAAAGGGGGCGGACACTGAAGCTTTCTTT
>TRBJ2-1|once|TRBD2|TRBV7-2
CASSPTSGIYNEQFF
TGTGCCAGCAGCCCGACTAGCGGGATCTACAATGAGCAGTTCTTC
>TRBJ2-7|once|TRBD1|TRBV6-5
CASSYSGTAGAYEQYF
TGTGCCAGCAGTTACTCCGGGACAGCCGGAGCCTACGAGCAGTACTTC
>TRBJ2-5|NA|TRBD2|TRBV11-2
CASSLGTSGSRETQYF
TGTGCCAGCAGCTTAGGGACTAGCGGGAGTAGGGAGACCCAGTACTTC
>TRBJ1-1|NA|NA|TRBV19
CASSISVQGTEAFF
TGTGCCAGTAGTATAAGTGTACAGGGAACTGAAGCTTTCTTT
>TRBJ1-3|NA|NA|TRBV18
CASSGASSGNTIYF
TGTGCCAGCTCAGGGGCCTCCTCTGGAAACACCATATATTTT
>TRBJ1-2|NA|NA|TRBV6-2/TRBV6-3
CASSLQGAYGYTF
TGTGCCAGCAGCCTACAGGGAGCCTATGGCTACACCTTC
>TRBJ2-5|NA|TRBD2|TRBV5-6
CASSRRTSGETQYF
TGTGCCAGCAGCCGTCGGACTAGCGGGGAGACCCAGTACTTC
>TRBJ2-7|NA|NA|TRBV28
CATTGVYEQYF
TGTGCCACCACGGGAGTTTACGAGCAGTACTTC
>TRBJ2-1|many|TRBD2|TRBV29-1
CSVSRTSGVGNEQFF
TGCAGCGTTTCTCGGACTAGCGGGGTAGGGAATGAGCAGTTCTTC
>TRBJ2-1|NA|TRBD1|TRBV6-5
CASSYQTGGEQFF
TGTGCCAGCAGTTACCAGACAGGGGGTGAGCAGTTCTTC
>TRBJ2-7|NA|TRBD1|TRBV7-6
CASSPGTVSYEQYF
TGTGCCAGCAGCCCGGGGACAGTATCCTACGAGCAGTACTTC
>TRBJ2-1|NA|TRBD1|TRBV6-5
CASKKTGDSYNEQFF
TGTGCCAGCAAGAAAACAGGGGACTCCTACAATGAGCAGTTCTTC
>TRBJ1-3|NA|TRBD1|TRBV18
CASSPGQGNTIYF
TGTGCCAGCTCCCCGGGACAGGGAAACACCATATATTTT
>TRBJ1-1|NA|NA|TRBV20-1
CSARAWPEAFF
TGCAGTGCTAGAGCTTGGCCAGAAGCTTTCTTT
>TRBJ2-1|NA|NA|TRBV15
CATSLQRRQSNEQFF
TGTGCCACCAGCCTCCAACGAAGACAGTCCAATGAGCAGTTCTTC
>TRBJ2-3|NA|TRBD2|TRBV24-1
CATSDYSGTSTDTQYF
TGTGCCACCAGTGATTATAGCGGGACTAGCACAGATACGCAGTATTTT
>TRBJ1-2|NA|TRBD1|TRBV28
CASRSTGQGRNYGYTF
TGTGCCAGCAGGAGTACGGGACAGGGGCGAAACTATGGCTACACCTTC
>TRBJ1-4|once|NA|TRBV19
CASSDTGRGEKLFF
TGTGCCAGTAGTGATACAGGAAGAGGTGAAAAACTGTTTTTT
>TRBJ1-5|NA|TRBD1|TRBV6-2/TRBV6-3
CASSPSGRGVQPQHF
TGTGCCAGCAGCCCCTCGGGCAGGGGGGTTCAGCCCCAGCATTTT
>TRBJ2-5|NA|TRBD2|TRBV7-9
CASSPGGGPGETQYF
TGTGCCAGCAGCCCCGGCGGGGGGCCAGGGGAGACCCAGTACTTC
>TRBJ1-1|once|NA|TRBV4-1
CASSHTGSRVAFF
TGCGCCAGCAGCCATACAGGGAGTCGGGTAGCTTTCTTT
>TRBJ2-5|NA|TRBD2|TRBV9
CASSPSPGLAGHQETQYF
TGTGCCAGCAGCCCCAGCCCGGGACTAGCGGGCCACCAAGAGACCCAGTACTTC
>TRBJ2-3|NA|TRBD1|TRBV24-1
CATSDRTGGADTQYF
TGTGCCACCAGTGATCGGACAGGGGGCGCAGATACGCAGTATTTT
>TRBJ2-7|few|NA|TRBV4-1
CASSQEKLVYEQYF
TGCGCCAGCAGCCAAGAGAAGTTAGTATACGAGCAGTACTTC
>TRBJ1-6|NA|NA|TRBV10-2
CASSEAKQRRNNNSPLHF
TGCGCCAGCAGTGAGGCTAAACAGCGGAGGAACAATAATTCACCCCTCCACTTT
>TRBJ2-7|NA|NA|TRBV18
CASSTQGYEQYF
TGTGCCAGCTCGACGCAGGGGTACGAGCAGTACTTC
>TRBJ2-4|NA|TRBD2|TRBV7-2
CASSLVSGGAGNIQYF
TGTGCCAGCAGCTTAGTTAGCGGGGGGGCCGGGAACATTCAGTACTTC
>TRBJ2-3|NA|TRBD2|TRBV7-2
CASSDAGLAVAQYF
TGTGCCAGCAGCGACGCGGGACTAGCGGTTGCGCAGTATTTT
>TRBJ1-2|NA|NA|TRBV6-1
CASSDLSHSPYGYTF
TGTGCCAGCAGTGATTTATCTCACTCGCCCTATGGCTACACCTTC
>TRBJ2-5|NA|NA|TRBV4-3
CASSQWDSGETQYF
TGCGCCAGCAGCCAATGGGACAGCGGGGAGACCCAGTACTTC
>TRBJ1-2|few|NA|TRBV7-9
CASSPGGTFTNYGYTF
TGTGCCAGCAGCCCCGGGGGGACTTTTACTAACTATGGCTACACCTTC
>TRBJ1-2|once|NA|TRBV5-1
CASSLPGYGYTF
TGCGCCAGCAGCTTGCCGGGCTATGGCTACACCTTC
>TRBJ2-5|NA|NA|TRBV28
CASSLKGVWGETQYF
TGTGCCAGCAGTTTAAAGGGGGTTTGGGGAGAGACCCAGTACTTC
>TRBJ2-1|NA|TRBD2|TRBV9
CASSGGLAGGDNEQFF
TGTGCCAGCAGCGGAGGACTAGCGGGAGGTGACAATGAGCAGTTCTTC
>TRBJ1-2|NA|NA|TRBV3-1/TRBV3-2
CASSQVRRFNYGYTF
TGTGCCAGCAGCCAAGTTCGCAGATTTAACTATGGCTACACCTTC
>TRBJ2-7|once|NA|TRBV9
CASSGGESYEQYF
TGTGCCAGCAGCGGCGGGGAAAGCTACGAGCAGTACTTC
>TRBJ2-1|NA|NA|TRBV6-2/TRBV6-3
CASSIATGGVMNEQFF
TGTGCCAGCAGTATCGCGACAGGTGGGGTCATGAATGAGCAGTTCTTC
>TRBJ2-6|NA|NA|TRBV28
CASSLGGANVLTF
TGTGCCAGCAGCCTCGGGGGGGCCAACGTCCTGACTTTC
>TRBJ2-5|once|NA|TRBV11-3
CASSLTGTKETQYF
TGTGCCAGCAGCCTCACCGGGACAAAAGAGACCCAGTACTTC
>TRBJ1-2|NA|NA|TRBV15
CATSPWTDNYGYTF
TGTGCCACCAGCCCCTGGACAGACAACTATGGCTACACCTTC